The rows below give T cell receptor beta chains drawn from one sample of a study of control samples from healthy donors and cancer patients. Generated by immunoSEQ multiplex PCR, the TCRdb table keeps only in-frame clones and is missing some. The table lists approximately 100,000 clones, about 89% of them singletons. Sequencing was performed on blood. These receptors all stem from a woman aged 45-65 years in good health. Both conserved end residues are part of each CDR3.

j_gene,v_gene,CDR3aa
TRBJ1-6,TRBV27,CASSKPGGNSPLHF
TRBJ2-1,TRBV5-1,CASSLESLNEQFF
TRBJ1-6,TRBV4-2,CASSPRDPNSPLHF
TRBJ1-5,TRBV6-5,CASSPEISNQPQHF
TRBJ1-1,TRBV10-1,CASSTRTNPNTEAFF
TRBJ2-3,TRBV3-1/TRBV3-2,CASRKGSSTDTQYF
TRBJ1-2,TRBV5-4,CASSPRDRKNYGYTF
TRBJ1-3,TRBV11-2,CASSFDRGRNTIYF
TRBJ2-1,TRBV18,CASSPQGQGNSYNEQFF
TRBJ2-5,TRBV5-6,CASSIGKTQYF
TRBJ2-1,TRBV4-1,CASSQDRQGGSSYNEQFF
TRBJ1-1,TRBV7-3,CASSPASGAEAFF
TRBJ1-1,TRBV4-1,CASSQGRGGQNTEAFF
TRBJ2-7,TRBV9,CASSVSGSGYEQYF
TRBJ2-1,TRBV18,CASSPRGGSRDEQFF
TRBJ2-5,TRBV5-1,CASSRTSGPYQETQYF
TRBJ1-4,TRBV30,CACRGTSAANEKLFF
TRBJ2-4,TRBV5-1,CASSLDLAKNIQYF
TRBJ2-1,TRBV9,CASSVIAGPYNEQFF
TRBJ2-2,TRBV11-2,CASSLGGSNTGELFF
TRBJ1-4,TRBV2,CASTIAGAGSEKLFF
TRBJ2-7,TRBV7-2,CASSPPGYGAYEQYF
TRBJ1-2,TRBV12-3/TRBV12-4,CASSFRAWGYTF
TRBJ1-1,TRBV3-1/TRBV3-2,CASSPTGREAFF
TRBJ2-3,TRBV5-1,CASSSGQGPTDTQYF
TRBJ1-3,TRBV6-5,CASSYQGAHGNTIYF
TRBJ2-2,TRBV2,CASRANRGNTGELFF
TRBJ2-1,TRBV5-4,CASSLVGQSGPEQFF
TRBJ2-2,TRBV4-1,CASSQRRQNTGELFF
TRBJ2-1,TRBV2,CASSENPPYNEQFF
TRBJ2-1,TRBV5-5,CASSPGGLIYNEQFF
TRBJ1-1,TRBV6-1,CASREGPSGTEAFF
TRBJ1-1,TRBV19,CASSTLFGTGRNEAFF
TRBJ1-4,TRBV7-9,CASSLGGPRGEKLFF
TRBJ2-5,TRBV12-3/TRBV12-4,CASSGRGATQYF
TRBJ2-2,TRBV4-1,CASSVSGTSYTGELFF